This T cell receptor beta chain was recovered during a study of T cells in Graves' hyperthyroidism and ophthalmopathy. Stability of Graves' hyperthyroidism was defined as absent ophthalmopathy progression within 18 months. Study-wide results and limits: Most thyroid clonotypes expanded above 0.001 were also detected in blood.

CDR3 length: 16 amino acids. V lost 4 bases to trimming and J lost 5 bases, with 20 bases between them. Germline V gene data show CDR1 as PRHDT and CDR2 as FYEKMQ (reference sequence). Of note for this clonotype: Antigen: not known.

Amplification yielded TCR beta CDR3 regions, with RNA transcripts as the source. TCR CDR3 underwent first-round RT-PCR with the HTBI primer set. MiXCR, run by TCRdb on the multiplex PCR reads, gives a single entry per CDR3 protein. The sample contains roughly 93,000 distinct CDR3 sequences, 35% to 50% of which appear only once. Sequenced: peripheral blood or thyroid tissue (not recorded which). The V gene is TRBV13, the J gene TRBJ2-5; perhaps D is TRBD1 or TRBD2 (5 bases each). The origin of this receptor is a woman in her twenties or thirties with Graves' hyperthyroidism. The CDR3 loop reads CASSYVVAGREETQYF. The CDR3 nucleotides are TGTGCCAGCAGCTACGTCGTTGCGGGCAGGGAGGAGACCCAGTACTTC.